Shown below are 19 T cell receptor beta chains from a single sample sequenced in a study of human T cells and chemical hapten exposure. Time point given: patch test 1, 2 weeks after DPC sensitization. Sample treatment: therapeutic diphenylcyclopropenone sensitization with weekly scalp DPC. TCRdb analysed the RACE reads with MiXCR anew, one entry per CDR3 protein. The repertoire has around 190,000 distinct CDR3 sequences, 20% to 25% of them found once; the top ten carry approximately 6.7%. The sequences come from whole blood, collected in connection with sensitization to the hapten diphenylcyclopropenone (DPC). The origin of the receptors is a woman in her forties or fifties with alopecia areata. Some clones in this sample may be carry-over from other donors' samples.

The rearrangement links TRBV21-1 to TRBJ2-3; the table's D call of TRBD2 was not tested on the DNA. TRBV21-1 is shown as a pseudogene. The CDR3 extends over 15 amino acids. The DNA for the CDR3 is TGTGCCAGCAGCAAATTCGCTACCAGCACAGATACGCAGTATTTT. Its translation: CASSKFATSTDTQYF.

This clonotype was detected a few times. V usage is TRBV20-1 and J usage is TRBJ2-1; 7 nucleotides agree with TRBD2. CDR1 DFQATT and CDR2 SNEGSKA come from the germline V gene (reference sequence). There are 15 residues in the CDR3. V lost 2 bases and J lost 6; bases outside the gene matches: 10. DNA for the CDR3: TGCAGTGCTAGAAGAGAAGGCGGGAGCACCAATGAGCAGTTCTTC. This codes for CSARREGGSTNEQFF.

The chain couples TRBV25-1 to TRBJ2-3; D is perhaps TRBD2 (5 bases). Per germline, CDR1 MGHDK and CDR2 SYGVNS. The CDR3 is made up of 17 amino acids. The V end lost 1 base, the J end lost 3 bases, and 17 bases lay between the germline ends. CDR3 nucleotide sequence: TGTGCCAGCAGTGAATGCCTAACCGGGGAGTGGACAGATACGCAGTATTTT. This translates into CASSECLTGEWTDTQYF.

This clonotype was seen more than once but under ten times. The rearrangement links TRBV5-1 to TRBJ1-2; D is perhaps TRBD1 (5 bases). The CDR3 length is 14 residues. Trimming pared 2 bases from V and 4 bases from J, leaving 12 bases between. Germline loops: CDR1 SGHRS, CDR2 YFSETQ. The CDR3 DNA is TGCGCCAGCAGCTTAGGGACCGTAAGCTATGGCTACACCTTC. It codes for CASSLGTVSYGYTF.

This clonotype was seen a few times. This chain connects TRBV7-9 to TRBJ1-5; 8 nucleotides agree with TRBD1. J gave up 6 bases and V 1 base, and 5 bases lay outside the gene matches. The CDR3 spans 15 residues. Germline assignment: CDR1 SEHNR and CDR2 FQNEAQ (reference sequence). The CDR3 DNA is TGTGCCAGCAGCTTAGGGACAGGGTTTGGTCAGCCCCAGCATTTT. Translation gives CASSLGTGFGQPQHF.

This chain joins TRBV14 and TRBJ1-5; unclear D gene. V lost 3 bases and J lost 4, with 7 bases in between. This CDR3 contains 13 residues. Per germline, CDR1 SGHDN and CDR2 FVKESK. The CDR3 DNA reads TGTGCCAGCAGCCAGACGCGTAATCAGCCCCAGCATTTT. Protein: CASSQTRNQPQHF.

The rearrangement links TRBV9 to TRBJ2-1; 8 nucleotides line up with TRBD2. The V and J ends lost 0 bases and 4 bases, in that order; junction bases with no gene match: 6. The CDR3 contains 16 residues. Per germline, CDR1 SGDLS and CDR2 YYNGEE. This CDR3 reads CASSVVSGSRYNEQFF. The CDR3 DNA sequence: TGTGCCAGCAGCGTAGTAAGCGGGAGCAGGTACAATGAGCAGTTCTTC.

The chain is built from TRBV20-1 and TRBJ2-1, with 8 bases lining up with TRBD2. The V gene's germline CDR1 is DFQATT and CDR2 SNEGSKA (reference sequence). V was clipped by 3 bases and J by 3 bases; unmatched bases: 4. The CDR3 runs 14 residues. CDR3 amino acids: CSASLAGGYNEQFF. The CDR3 DNA sequence: TGCAGTGCTAGCCTGGCGGGAGGCTACAATGAGCAGTTCTTC.

A few counts support this clonotype. The genes are TRBV3-1 and TRBJ2-7; D uncertain. CDR3 length: 14 amino acids. V lost 3 bases, J lost 0 bases, and 9 bases lay in between. Per the germline V gene, CDR1 is LGHDT and CDR2 is YNNKEL (reference sequence). Here the CDR3 DNA reads TGTGCCAGCAGCCATACGATAGACTCCTACGAGCAGTACTTC. This encodes CASSHTIDSYEQYF.

There are a few counts of this clonotype. This rearrangement joins TRBV20-1 to TRBJ2-1, with 9 bases identical to TRBD2. The ends lost 0 bases at V and 1 base at J; junction bases unmatched: 10. CDR3 length: 18 amino acids. Germline assignment: CDR1 DFQATT and CDR2 SNEGSKA (reference sequence). This chain's CDR3 is CSARDLVVAGVSYNEQFF. The CDR3 DNA follows: TGCAGTGCTAGAGATTTGGTGGTAGCGGGAGTTTCCTACAATGAGCAGTTCTTC.

This chain connects TRBV5-1 to TRBJ2-7; TRBD1 agrees at 11 bases. J was trimmed by 4 bases and V by 7 bases; bases with no gene match: 4. The CDR3 is 13 residues long. Per the germline V gene, CDR1 is SGHRS and CDR2 is YFSETQ. The DNA for the CDR3 is TGCGCCAGCCAGGGACAGGGGGGATACGAGCAGTACTTC. The encoded protein is CASQGQGGYEQYF. The full variable domain, in which reference TRBV5-1 and TRBJ2-7 provide the parts outside the CDR3, is KAGVTQTPRYLIKTRGQQVTLSCSPISGHRSVSWYQQTPGQGLQFLFEYFSETQRNKGNFPGRFSGRQFSNSRSEMNVSTLELGDSALYLCASQGQGGYEQYFGPGTRLTVT.

The chain combines TRBV25-1 with TRBJ1-4, with D possibly TRBD1 on 6 matching bases. V lost 3 bases, J lost 7 bases, and 21 bases lay in between. Germline loops: CDR1 MGHDK, CDR2 SYGVNS. The CDR3 is 17 amino acids. The CDR3 bases are TGTGCCAGCAGTGAGAGAATTCCACAGGGACTCGGTGAAAAACTGTTTTTT. Its translation is CASSERIPQGLGEKLFF.

This clonotype was picked up a small number of times. This chain uses TRBV5-5 with TRBJ1-1; D gene ambiguous. Germline V CDR1 and CDR2: SGHKS, YYEKEE (reference sequence). Trimming pared 1 base from V and 3 bases from J, leaving 10 bases between. The CDR3 loop spans 14 amino acids. The CDR3 is CASSLLTRDTEAFF. The DNA for the CDR3 is TGTGCCAGCAGCTTGTTAACGAGGGACACTGAAGCTTTCTTT.

The chain recombines TRBV6-5 with TRBJ2-2; D not resolved. Trimming stripped 10 bases from V and 5 bases from J, with 20 bases between. There are 15 residues in the CDR3. CDR1 and CDR2 from the germline V gene are MNHEY and SVGAGI. CDR3 sequence: CATRVLTPDTGELFF. The CDR3 DNA sequence: TGTGCCACCCGAGTCTTAACTCCTGATACCGGGGAGCTGTTTTTT.

The chain uses TRBV10-2 and TRBJ2-5; TRBD1 matches at 7 bases. This CDR3 is built from 13 residues. Germline V gene lookup returns CDR1 WSHSY and CDR2 SAAADI. After removal of 5 bases from V and 4 bases from J, the junction contained 4 bases not matched to a gene. Here the CDR3 DNA reads TGCGCCAGCAGTCAGGGGGTATTAGAGACCCAGTACTTC. It yields the protein CASSQGVLETQYF.

The chain carries TRBV15 and TRBJ1-4; D not certain. The CDR3 contains 12 residues. Germline-derived CDR1 and CDR2 are LNHNV and YYDKDF (reference sequence). The V gene lost 3 bases and the J gene lost 4 bases, with 3 bases spanning the gap. The CDR3 coding sequence is TGTGCCACCAGCAGGATTAATGAAAAACTGTTTTTT. Amino acid sequence: CATSRINEKLFF. The variable domain in full, with the rest retrieved from reference TRBV15 and TRBJ1-4, is DAMVIQNPRYQVTQFGKPVTLSCSQTLNHNVMYWYQQKSSQAPKLLFHYYDKDFNNEADTPDNFQSRRPNTSFCFLDIRSPGLGDTAMYLCATSRINEKLFFGSGTQLSVL.

The rearrangement links TRBV5-1 to TRBJ2-2; D is possibly TRBD1 (5 bases). Between the trimmed V and J ends, which lost 4 bases and 1 base, there was a span of 14 bases. Germline V lookup: CDR1 SGHRS, CDR2 YFSETQ. This CDR3 contains 16 residues. CDR3 loop: CASSPWQTVNTGELFF. CDR3 nucleotide sequence: TGCGCCAGCAGCCCCTGGCAGACAGTGAACACCGGGGAGCTGTTTTTT.

The chain employs TRBV20-1 and TRBJ2-3; D is unresolved. This CDR3 contains 17 residues. Germline V gene sequence: CDR1 DFQATT, CDR2 SNEGSKA (reference sequence). V dropped 3 bases and J dropped 1 base, with 20 bases sitting between them. CDR3 residues: CSASEARTPSRTDTQYF. The DNA for the CDR3 is TGCAGTGCTAGTGAAGCGCGGACCCCGTCCCGCACAGATACGCAGTATTTT.

This clonotype was counted many times. V usage is TRBV5-1 and J usage is TRBJ2-1; 9 nucleotides align to TRBD1. CDR3 length: 16 amino acids. Looked up from germline, CDR1 is SGHRS and CDR2 is YFSETQ. Trimming removed 4 bases from V and 8 bases from J; junction bases left unmatched: 13. The CDR3 nucleotides read TGCGCCAGCAGCAGGGCCGGGACAGGGACGTTTGATGAGCAGTTCTTC. Protein sequence: CASSRAGTGTFDEQFF.